Each of the 29 T cell receptor beta chains below was sequenced from the same sample in a study of CD8+CD57+ T cells in acquired aplastic anemia. Profiling that covered TCR beta VDJ and CDR3 relied on genomic DNA as its template. Each CDR3 protein is one row after TCRdb ran MiXCR on the reads. The table shows around 68,000 distinct CDR3 sequences, with almost 55% occurring only once. Sequenced: sorted CD4+, CD8+, or CD8+CD57+ T cells (not recorded which) from PBMCs. Every receptor here comes from a human donor in good health, serving as a control.

This clonotype was counted only a few times. The V call is TRBV27, the J call TRBJ1-6; 10 nucleotides agree with TRBD1. Trimming took 6 bases from V and 5 from J; bases not matched to a gene: 4. In germline, CDR1 is MNHEY, CDR2 SMNVEV (reference sequence). The CDR3 runs 15 residues. The CDR3 spells CASSRDRGHNSPLHF. The CDR3 DNA reads TGTGCCAGCAGCAGGGACAGGGGACATAATTCACCCCTCCACTTT.

The chain combines TRBV25-1 with TRBJ1-2, with TRBD1 as a possible D gene (6 bases). The CDR3 loop spans 15 amino acids. Germline values: CDR1 MGHDK, CDR2 SYGVNS. V gave up 2 bases and J gave up 2 bases, with 12 bases separating them. CDR3 residues: CASSEDRGANYGYTF. DNA for the CDR3: TGTGCCAGCAGTGAAGATCGGGGGGCGAACTATGGCTACACCTTC.

This clonotype has a handful of counts. The chain combines TRBV9 with TRBJ2-5; D is perhaps TRBD2 (5 bases). The CDR3 covers 13 residues. Germline lookup yields CDR1 SGDLS and CDR2 YYNGEE. V dropped 3 bases and J dropped 4 bases, with 10 bases sitting between them. This CDR3 reads CASSASSTETQYF. The CDR3 coding sequence is TGTGCCAGCAGCGCTAGCTCTACAGAGACCCAGTACTTC.

The V and J genes are TRBV2 and TRBJ1-6; the D gene is possibly TRBD1 (6 bases). Germline V gene sequence: CDR1 SNHLY, CDR2 FYNNEI. The CDR3 loop spans 16 amino acids. V was clipped by 6 bases and J by 5 bases, with 17 bases between them. CDR3 sequence: CASRERQVGDNSPLHF. The CDR3 nucleotides are TGTGCCAGCAGGGAACGACAGGTTGGGGATAATTCACCCCTCCACTTT. The variable domain in full, completed from reference TRBV2 and TRBJ1-6, reads EPEVTQTPSHQVTQMGQEVILRCVPISNHLYFYWYRQILGQKVEFLVSFYNNEISEKSEIFDDQFSVERPDGSNFTLKIRSTKLEDSAMYFCASRERQVGDNSPLHFGNGTRLTVT.

Ten or more counts support this clonotype. The V and J genes are TRBV5-1 and TRBJ2-1, with a tentative D call TRBD1 (5 bases). V lost 0 bases, J lost 10 bases, and 17 bases lay in between. The CDR3 length is 15 residues. Germline values: CDR1 SGHRS, CDR2 YFSETQ. CDR3: CASSLDWGASSEQFF. The CDR3 nucleotides are TGCGCCAGCAGCTTGGACTGGGGCGCTTCCAGCGAGCAGTTCTTC.

This clonotype was detected only a few times. The chain combines TRBV7-6 with TRBJ2-7, with D possibly called TRBD1 or TRBD2 (6 bases each). The CDR3 sequence is 14 residues long. Germline V lookup: CDR1 SGHVS, CDR2 FNYEAQ. V was pared by 3 bases and J by 0 bases, with 9 bases between. CDR3 bases: TGTGCCAGCAGCTTCCGGGGGCTCTCCTACGAGCAGTACTTC. It specifies CASSFRGLSYEQYF.

On this clonotype itself: Relative to the germline gene, one junction end is altered; a read error may explain this. V is TRBV7-7 and J is TRBJ2-7; maybe TRBD1 (6 bases). Germline CDR1 and CDR2: SSHAT and FNYEAQ (reference sequence). The CDR3 is made up of 13 amino acids. The CDR3 DNA reads as TGTGCTAGCAGCCCCACAGGGCGGCTCGAGCAGTACTTC. Translation gives CASSPTGRLEQYF.

This clonotype was seen many times. V gene TRBV7-2 combines with J gene TRBJ2-7; 8 positions agree with TRBD2. This CDR3 has 14 residues. Germline CDR1 reads SGHTA; CDR2 reads FQGNSA. Trimming at V came to 2 bases and at J to 5 bases, leaving 5 bases not matched to a gene. The CDR3 bases are TGTGCCAGCAGCTTATTAGCGGGGATCGACGAGCAGTACTTC. Encoded protein: CASSLLAGIDEQYF.

On this clonotype itself: This sequence may be a read error, since a much larger clone differs from it by one base. The chain is built from TRBV5-1 and TRBJ2-3; the D gene is possibly TRBD1 (5 bases). This CDR3 has 15 amino acids. Germline CDR1 and CDR2: SGHRS and YFSETQ. CDR3 sequence: CAGSPGGRDPDTQYF. The CDR3 nucleotides read TGCGCCGGCAGCCCCGGTGGCAGGGATCCAGATACGCAGTATTTT.

On this clonotype: The junction departs from the called germline gene at one end, perhaps through a read error. V usage is TRBV7-9 and J usage is TRBJ1-1, with D tentatively TRBD1 (5 bases). Germline V lookup: CDR1 SEHNR, CDR2 FQNEAQ (reference sequence). This CDR3 comprises 12 residues. The CDR3 sequence: CASSDDRAEAFF. CDR3 in DNA: TGCGCCAGCAGCGACGACAGAGCTGAAGCTTTCTTT.

This clonotype was counted ten times or more. The CDR3 loop reads CASSEEGVMESLTVDGYTF. The CDR3 nucleotides are TGTGCCAGCAGTGAAGAAGGAGTGATGGAGTCCCTCACAGTAGATGGCTACACCTTC. The chain links TRBV6-1 to TRBJ1-2; D ambiguous. The length of the CDR3 is 19 residues. V lost 1 base to trimming and J lost 6 bases, with 27 bases between them. Germline-derived CDR1 and CDR2 are MNHNS and SASEGT.

Concerning this clonotype itself: A single base separates this from a much larger clone, so it may be a read error. Without the conserved terminal phenylalanine or tryptophan, this CDR3 likely stems from a read error. The chain recombines TRBV20-1 with TRBJ1-2, with unresolved D. The germline gives CDR1 DFQATT, CDR2 SNEGSKA (reference sequence). The V and J ends lost 1 base and 7 bases respectively, with 10 bases between them. The CDR3 spans 12 residues. The CDR3 loop reads CSARAEEAGYTL. The CDR3 bases are TGCAGTGCTAGAGCGGAAGAAGCTGGCTACACCCTC.

The count of this clonotype is one. V and J are TRBV29-1 and TRBJ2-7; the D is unclear. The CDR3 contains 12 residues. Germline V CDR1 and CDR2: SQVTM, ANQGSEA. V lost 7 bases and J lost 1, with 11 bases in between. CDR3 loop: CSAATLSYEQYF. For the CDR3, the DNA is TGCAGCGCTGCGACACTATCCTACGAGCAGTACTTC.

The gene calls are TRBV4-1 and TRBJ1-1; the D is unclear. V lost 0 bases and J lost 4, with 9 bases in between. This CDR3 is 14 amino acids long. Germline V gives CDR1 MGHRA, CDR2 YSYEKL. CDR3 sequence: CASSQDISGTEAFF. The DNA of the CDR3 is TGCGCCAGCAGCCAAGATATATCGGGCACTGAAGCTTTCTTT.

The chain has TRBV15 and TRBJ2-7, with 7 bases aligning to TRBD2. Germline V CDR1 and CDR2: LNHNV, YYDKDF (reference sequence). The V segment lost 2 bases and the J segment 2 bases; nucleotides outside the gene matches: 3. The CDR3 contains 14 residues. The CDR3 loop reads CATSRSGLAYEQYF. The CDR3 DNA is TGTGCCACCAGCAGATCCGGACTAGCCTACGAGCAGTACTTC.

This clonotype was counted ten times or more. J is TRBJ2-7 and V is TRBV7-8; D not certain. The V gene lost 1 base and the J gene lost 0 bases, with 10 bases spanning the gap. Germline CDR1 is SGHVS and CDR2 is FQNEAQ. The CDR3 has 15 residues. The CDR3 DNA reads TGTGCCAGCAGCTTAGAAGTAGACTTCTCCTACGAGCAGTACTTC. Translating gives CASSLEVDFSYEQYF.

The sample holds a few counts of this clonotype. The chain is built from TRBV25-1 and TRBJ2-4; TRBD2 might be the D (5 bases). V was trimmed by 9 bases and J by 1 base, leaving 7 bases between them. The CDR3 is made up of 12 amino acids. Germline lookup yields CDR1 MGHDK and CDR2 SYGVNS. CDR3: CARRVAKNIQYF. The DNA for the CDR3 is TGTGCCAGGAGGGTGGCCAAAAACATTCAGTACTTC. Using reference TRBV25-1 and TRBJ2-4 for the parts outside the CDR3, the full variable domain is EADIYQTPRYLVIGTGKKITLECSQTMGHDKMYWYQQDPGMELHLIHYSYGVNSTEKGDLSSESTVSRIRTEHFPLTLESARPSHTSQYLCARRVAKNIQYFGAGTRLSVL.

This chain uses TRBV25-1 with TRBJ1-2, with D unclear. Looked up from germline, CDR1 is MGHDK and CDR2 is SYGVNS. CDR3 length: 11 residues. Trimming removed 6 bases at V and 2 bases at J, with 4 bases between. The CDR3 protein is CASRGNYGYTF. The CDR3 coding sequence is TGTGCCAGCAGAGGAAACTATGGCTACACCTTC.

In this sample, this clonotype turned up a few times. The chain recombines TRBV25-1 with TRBJ2-2, with D unclear. The CDR3 length is 12 residues. V was cut by 5 bases and J by 1 base, with 2 bases left in between. Germline V gene sequence: CDR1 MGHDK, CDR2 SYGVNS. The CDR3 spells CASSRNTGELFF. CDR3 coding DNA: TGTGCCAGCAGTAGGAACACCGGGGAGCTGTTTTTT.

The V call is TRBV24-1, the J call TRBJ1-2, with D perhaps matching TRBD1 (6 bases). The CDR3 has 13 residues. Germline lookup yields CDR1 KGHDR and CDR2 SFDVKD. Trimming took 8 bases from V and 0 from J, leaving 9 bases between them. The CDR3 region has the DNA TGTGCCACCAAGGGACACGCTAACTATGGCTACACCTTC. Its protein is CATKGHANYGYTF.

By sample fraction, this clonotype is medium-sized. The CDR3 region is CASSEYNFGLGYNEQFF. The CDR3 DNA sequence: TGTGCCAGCAGTGAATACAACTTTGGTCTGGGGTACAATGAGCAGTTCTTC. This chain joins TRBV25-1 and TRBJ2-1; D uncertain. The V end lost 0 bases, the J end lost 4 bases, and 16 bases lay between the germline ends. The CDR3 sequence is 17 residues long. Germline V gene lookup returns CDR1 MGHDK and CDR2 SYGVNS.

V gene TRBV2 combines with J gene TRBJ1-1; 8 bases are a match to TRBD1. Trimming at V came to 7 bases and at J to 5 bases, leaving 9 bases not matched to a gene. CDR1 and CDR2 from the germline V gene are SNHLY and FYNNEI. The CDR3 loop spans 14 amino acids. This CDR3 reads CASILDRGGTEAFF. In DNA, the CDR3 is TGTGCCAGCATACTAGACAGGGGAGGTACTGAAGCTTTCTTT.

The rearrangement links TRBV19 to TRBJ2-7; TRBD1 agrees at 9 bases. After removal of 5 bases from V and 6 bases from J, the junction contained 5 bases not matched to a gene. The CDR3 spans 13 residues. Per germline, CDR1 LNHDA and CDR2 SQIVND (reference sequence). CDR3 nucleotides: TGTGCCAGTAGTCAACAGGGGGCGGGCGAGCAGTACTTC. Amino acid sequence: CASSQQGAGEQYF.

The chain has TRBV2 and TRBJ1-4; D remains ambiguous. The CDR3 is 15 amino acids. The V and J ends lost 6 bases and 0 bases respectively, with 11 bases between them. The V gene's germline CDR1 is SNHLY and CDR2 FYNNEI. CDR3: CASRLSVPTNEKLFF. Here the CDR3 DNA reads TGTGCCAGCAGGCTTTCTGTTCCAACTAATGAAAAACTGTTTTTT.

The rearrangement links TRBV2 to TRBJ2-3; D is possibly TRBD2 (6 bases). The ends were cut back, 4 bases at V and 1 base at J, with 12 bases in the middle. CDR1 SNHLY and CDR2 FYNNEI come from the germline V gene. The CDR3 spans 15 residues. The CDR3 DNA reads TGTGCCAGCAGTGCCCGGGTAGCGGGCACAGATACGCAGTATTTT. Its protein product is CASSARVAGTDTQYF.

This clonotype was detected a few times. Here the CDR3 omits its conserved ending phenylalanine or tryptophan, so a read error is the likely source. V usage is TRBV7-8 and J usage is TRBJ2-7; 9 bases are shared with TRBD2. The CDR3 covers 17 residues. Germline V gives CDR1 SGHVS, CDR2 FQNEAQ. V was clipped by 6 bases and J by 4 bases; unmatched bases: 16. For the CDR3, the DNA is TGTGCCAGCAGTTACTATAGGCCGGGACTAGCAGAGTACGAGCAGTACCTC. This gives the protein CASSYYRPGLAEYEQYL.

A few counts support this clonotype. The rearrangement joins TRBV29-1 to TRBJ2-3; 8 bases fit TRBD2. The V and J ends lost 8 bases and 12 bases, in that order; junction bases with no gene match: 19. The CDR3 runs to 14 residues. Per germline, CDR1 SQVTM and CDR2 ANQGSEA. The CDR3 protein is CSSRRGGEDVAQYF. CDR3 DNA: TGCAGCTCCCGTCGGGGGGGGGAAGACGTTGCTCAGTATTTT.

The genes are TRBV9 and TRBJ2-1, with 10 bases matching TRBD2. Looked up from germline, CDR1 is SGDLS and CDR2 is YYNGEE. The CDR3 sequence is 15 residues long. With 0 bases clipped from V and 10 bases from J, the junction kept 7 bases outside the gene matches. The CDR3 sequence is CASSVDASGSSEQFF. The CDR3 DNA is TGTGCCAGCAGCGTAGATGCTAGCGGGAGTAGCGAGCAGTTCTTC.

This clonotype is labeled hyperexpanded. The J gene is TRBJ2-5, the V gene TRBV20-1, with TRBD2 as a possible D gene (6 bases). This CDR3 has 16 residues. Trimming pared 3 bases from V and 5 bases from J, leaving 22 bases between. Germline V lookup: CDR1 DFQATT, CDR2 SNEGSKA (reference sequence). DNA of the CDR3: TGCAGTGCTAGTGGGGCGTCGGGGGAGCTGAGGGAGACCCAGTACTTC. It yields the protein CSASGASGELRETQYF.